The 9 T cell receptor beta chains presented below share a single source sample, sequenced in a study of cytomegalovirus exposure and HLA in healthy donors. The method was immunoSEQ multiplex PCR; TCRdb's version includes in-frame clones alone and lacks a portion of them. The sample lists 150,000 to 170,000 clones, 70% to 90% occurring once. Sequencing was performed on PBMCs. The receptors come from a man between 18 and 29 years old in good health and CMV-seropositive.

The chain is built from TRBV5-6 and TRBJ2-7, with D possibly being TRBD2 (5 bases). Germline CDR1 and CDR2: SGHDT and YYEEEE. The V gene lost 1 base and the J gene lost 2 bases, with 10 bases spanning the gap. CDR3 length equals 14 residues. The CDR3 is CASSLILAAYEQYF. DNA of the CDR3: TGTGCCAGCAGCTTGATCCTAGCAGCCTACGAGCAGTACTTC.

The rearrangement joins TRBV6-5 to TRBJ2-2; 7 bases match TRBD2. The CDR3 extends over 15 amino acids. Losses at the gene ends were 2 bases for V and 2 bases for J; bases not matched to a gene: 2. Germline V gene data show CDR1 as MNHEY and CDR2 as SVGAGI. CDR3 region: CASSYGTTNTGELFF. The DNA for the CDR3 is TGTGCCAGCAGTTACGGGACTACTAACACCGGGGAGCTGTTTTTT.

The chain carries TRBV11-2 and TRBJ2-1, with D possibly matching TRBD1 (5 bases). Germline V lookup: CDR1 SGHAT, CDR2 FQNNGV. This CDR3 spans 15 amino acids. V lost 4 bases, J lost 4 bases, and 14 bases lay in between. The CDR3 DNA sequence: TGTGCCAGCAGCTCCACATTATACAGGTACAATGAGCAGTTCTTC. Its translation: CASSSTLYRYNEQFF.

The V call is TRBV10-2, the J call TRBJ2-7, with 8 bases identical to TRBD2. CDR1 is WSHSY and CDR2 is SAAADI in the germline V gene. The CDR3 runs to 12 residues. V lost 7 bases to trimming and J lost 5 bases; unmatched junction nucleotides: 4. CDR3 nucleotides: TGCGCCAGCACCGGGACTAGGGACGAGCAGTACTTC. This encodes CASTGTRDEQYF.

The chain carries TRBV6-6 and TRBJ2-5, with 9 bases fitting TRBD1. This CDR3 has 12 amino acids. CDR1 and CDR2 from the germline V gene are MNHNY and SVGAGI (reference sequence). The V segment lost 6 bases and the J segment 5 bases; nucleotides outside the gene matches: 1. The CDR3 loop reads CASRGTGETQYF. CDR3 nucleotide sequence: TGTGCCAGCAGAGGGACAGGGGAGACCCAGTACTTC.

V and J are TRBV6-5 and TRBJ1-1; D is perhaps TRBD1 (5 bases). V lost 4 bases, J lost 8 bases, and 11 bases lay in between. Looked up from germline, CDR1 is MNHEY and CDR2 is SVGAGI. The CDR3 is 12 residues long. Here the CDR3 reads CASSLGKGEAFF. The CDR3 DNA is TGTGCCAGCAGTTTGGGGAAGGGGGAAGCTTTCTTT.

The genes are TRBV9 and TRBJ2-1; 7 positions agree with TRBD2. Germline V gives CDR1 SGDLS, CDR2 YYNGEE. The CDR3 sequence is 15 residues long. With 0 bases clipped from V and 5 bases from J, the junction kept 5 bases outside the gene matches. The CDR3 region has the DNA TGTGCCAGCAGCGTAGGGCTAGCGGACGACAATGAGCAGTTCTTC. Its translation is CASSVGLADDNEQFF.

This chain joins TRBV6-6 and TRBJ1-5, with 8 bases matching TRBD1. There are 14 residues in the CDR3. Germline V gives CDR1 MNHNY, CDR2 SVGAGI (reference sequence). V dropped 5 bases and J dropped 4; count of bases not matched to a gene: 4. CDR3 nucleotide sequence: TGTGCCAGCAGTGACAGGGGCGAGAATCAGCCCCAGCATTTT. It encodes CASSDRGENQPQHF.

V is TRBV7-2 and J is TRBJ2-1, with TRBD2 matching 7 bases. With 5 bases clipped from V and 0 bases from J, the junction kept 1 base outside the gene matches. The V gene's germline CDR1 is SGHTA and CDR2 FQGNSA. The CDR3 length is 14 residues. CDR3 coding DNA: TGTGCCAGCAGCCCGGGGGGCTCCTACAATGAGCAGTTCTTC. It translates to CASSPGGSYNEQFF.